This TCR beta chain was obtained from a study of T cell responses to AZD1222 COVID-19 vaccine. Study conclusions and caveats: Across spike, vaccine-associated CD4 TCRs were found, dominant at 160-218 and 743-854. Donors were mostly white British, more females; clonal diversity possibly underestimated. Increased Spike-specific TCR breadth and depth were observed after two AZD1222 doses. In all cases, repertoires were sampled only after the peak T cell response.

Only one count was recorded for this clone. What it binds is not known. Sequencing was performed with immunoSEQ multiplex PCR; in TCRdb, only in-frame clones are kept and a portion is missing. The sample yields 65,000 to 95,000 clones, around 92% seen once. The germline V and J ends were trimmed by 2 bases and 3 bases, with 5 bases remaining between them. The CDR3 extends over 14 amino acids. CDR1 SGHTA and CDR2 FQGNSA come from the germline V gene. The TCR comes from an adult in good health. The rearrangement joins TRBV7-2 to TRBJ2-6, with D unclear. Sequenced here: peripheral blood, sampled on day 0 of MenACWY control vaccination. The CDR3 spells CASSLSVGANVLTF. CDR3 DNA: TGTGCCAGCAGCTTAAGTGTTGGGGCCAACGTCCTGACTTTC. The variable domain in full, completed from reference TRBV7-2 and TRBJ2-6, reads GAGVSQSPSNKVTEKGKDVELRCDPISGHTALYWYRQSLGQGLEFLIYFQGNSAPDKSGLPSDRFSAERTGGSVSTLTIQRTQQEDSAVYLCASSLSVGANVLTFGAGSRLTVL.